Listed below are T cell receptor beta chains from one sample, sequenced in a study of response to subunit inactivated influenza vaccine. TCRdb called the RT-PCR reads again in MiXCR, with one record for every CDR3 protein. The repertoire holds hundreds of thousands of distinct CDR3 sequences, with 25% as singletons. The sequencing used CD4+ T cells sorted from PBMCs, collected less than 6 days after vaccination. The source of these receptors is a man aged 50-60 years who received an inactivated influenza vaccine. The CDR3 runs from the conserved cysteine through the conserved F or W. The D gene is left open where the match is weak. Only part of the rows carry a size: once, few, many, or a class if the clone is expanded.

j_gene	d_gene	abundance	v_gene	CDR3aa	CDR3nt
TRBJ2-2	NA	NA	TRBV12-3/TRBV12-4	CASSLSSVNTGELFF	TGTGCCAGCAGTTTATCCTCGGTAAACACCGGGGAGCTGTTTTTT
TRBJ2-3	NA	NA	TRBV6-2/TRBV6-3	CASSRALTWGVDTQYF	TGTGCCAGCAGTCGGGCCCTCACATGGGGCGTCGATACGCAGTATTTT
TRBJ1-5	NA	NA	TRBV27	CASSLNRVFQPQHF	TGTGCCAGCAGTTTGAACAGGGTATTTCAGCCCCAGCATTTT
TRBJ2-1	TRBD2	few	TRBV20-1	CSATTSGRDMYNEQFF	TGCAGTGCTACGACTAGCGGGAGAGATATGTACAATGAGCAGTTCTTC
TRBJ2-1	TRBD1	many	TRBV29-1	CSVERTGESSYNEQFF	TGCAGCGTTGAGAGGACAGGAGAGAGCTCCTACAATGAGCAGTTCTTC
TRBJ1-1	NA	NA	TRBV3-1	CASSQSRTSEAFF	TGTGCCAGCAGCCAATCCCGTACGTCTGAAGCTTTCTTT
TRBJ2-5	NA	NA	TRBV20-1	CSAGGYHQETQYF	TGCAGTGCGGGTGGTTATCATCAAGAGACCCAGTACTTC
TRBJ2-1	TRBD2	few	TRBV5-1	CASSAGLAGWSEQFF	TGCGCCAGCAGCGCGGGACTAGCGGGTTGGAGTGAGCAGTTCTTC
TRBJ2-1	TRBD2	few	TRBV5-1	CASSLESGRASNEQFF	TGCGCCAGCAGCTTGGAGAGTGGGAGGGCGTCCAATGAGCAGTTCTTC
TRBJ2-7	TRBD2	NA	TRBV20-1	CSATDASGIYEQYF	TGCAGTGCCACCGACGCTAGCGGAATCTACGAGCAGTACTTC
TRBJ2-1	NA	few	TRBV6-2/TRBV6-3	CASSYLRHLELFF	TGTGCCAGCAGTTACTTGCGCCATCTCGAATTGTTCTTC
TRBJ2-1	NA	NA	TRBV11-2	CASRWTGRKRNEQFF	TGTGCCAGCAGGTGGACTGGGCGTAAGAGGAATGAGCAGTTCTTC
TRBJ2-7	NA	few	TRBV28	CASRNTYEQYF	TGTGCCAGCAGAAATACCTACGAGCAGTACTTC
TRBJ2-1	TRBD2	NA	TRBV6-2/TRBV6-3	CASARGVNEQFF	TGTGCCAGCGCCCGGGGGGTGAATGAGCAGTTCTTC
TRBJ2-7	NA	NA	TRBV5-1	CASSLNPDGSYEQYF	TGCGCCAGCAGCTTAAACCCCGACGGGTCCTACGAGCAGTACTTC
TRBJ1-5	TRBD1	NA	TRBV20-1	CSARTGELPQHF	TGCAGTGCTCGGACAGGGGAGCTGCCCCAGCATTTT
TRBJ2-7	NA	NA	TRBV5-1	CASSLEVQSYEQYF	TGCGCCAGCAGCTTGGAAGTCCAGTCCTACGAGCAGTACTTC
TRBJ1-2	NA	NA	TRBV5-6	CASSLTHYGYTF	TGTGCCAGCAGCTTGACGCACTATGGCTACACCTTC
TRBJ1-3	NA	NA	TRBV20-1	CSARASGNTIYF	TGCAGTGCTAGAGCCTCTGGAAACACCATATATTTT
TRBJ2-5	TRBD1	NA	TRBV29-1	CSVRTGGGGKETQYF	TGCAGCGTTCGGACAGGCGGTGGTGGTAAAGAGACCCAGTACTTC
TRBJ1-2	TRBD1	few	TRBV27	CASSLRGIYGYTF	TGTGCCAGCAGCCTCAGGGGGATCTATGGCTACACCTTC
TRBJ2-7	TRBD1	NA	TRBV2	CAALRDSPYEQYF	TGTGCCGCCCTAAGGGACAGTCCCTACGAGCAGTACTTC
TRBJ2-1	TRBD1	few	TRBV28	CASSSPAGGGYNEQFF	TGTGCCAGCAGTTCCCCTGCAGGGGGCGGCTACAATGAGCAGTTCTTC
TRBJ2-3	TRBD1	NA	TRBV5-1	CASSNPGQTTDTQYF	TGCGCCAGCAGCAATCCGGGACAGACCACAGATACGCAGTATTTT
TRBJ2-5	TRBD2	NA	TRBV7-9	CASSPLFAGGPGTQYF	TGTGCCAGCAGCCCTCTTTTCGCGGGAGGGCCAGGGACCCAGTACTTC
TRBJ1-6	NA	NA	TRBV5-6	CASSSVGSPLHF	TGTGCCAGCAGCTCCGTGGGGTCACCCCTCCACTTT
TRBJ2-1	NA	few	TRBV20-1	CSGLRGSNEQFF	TGCAGTGGTCTCAGGGGTTCCAATGAGCAGTTCTTC
TRBJ1-6	NA	few	TRBV7-2	CASSPAGYNSPLHF	TGTGCCAGCAGCCCTGCCGGCTATAATTCACCCCTCCACTTT
TRBJ2-3	TRBD2	NA	TRBV20-1	CSAYDSGRRSSTQYF	TGCAGTGCTTATGATAGCGGGAGGAGATCAAGTACGCAGTATTTT
TRBJ1-6	NA	few	TRBV4-2	CASSQDRRGSYNSPLHF	TGTGCCAGCAGCCAAGATAGGAGGGGCTCCTATAATTCACCCCTCCACTTT
TRBJ2-1	TRBD2	few	TRBV20-1	CSARGFASGSSYNEQFF	TGCAGTGCTAGAGGTTTCGCTAGCGGGAGCTCCTACAATGAGCAGTTCTTC
TRBJ2-1	NA	once	TRBV5-1	CASSLKVYSGGDRSYNEQFF	TGCGCCAGCAGCCTCAAGGTGTATTCCGGAGGGGACAGATCCTACAATGAGCAGTTCTTC
TRBJ2-5	NA	few	TRBV20-1	CSASNPEETQYF	TGCAGTGCTAGTAATCCAGAAGAGACCCAGTACTTC
TRBJ2-1	NA	few	TRBV19	CASSTRVTAYNEQFF	TGTGCCAGTAGTACCCGAGTGACGGCCTACAATGAGCAGTTCTTC
TRBJ1-3	TRBD1	NA	TRBV7-9	CASSNRTGGSGNTIYF	TGTGCCAGCAGCAATAGGACAGGCGGCTCTGGAAACACCATATATTTT